Shown below are 18 T cell receptor beta chains from a single sample sequenced in a study of control samples from healthy donors and cancer patients. Profiling relied on immunoSEQ multiplex PCR, and the TCRdb table lists in-frame clones only, not all of them. The profile shows about 100,000 clones, about 90% of them singletons. The material sequenced was blood. The receptors were gathered from a woman in her late teens or twenties in good health.

CDR3 DNA sequence: TGTGCCTGGAGAGAAACTGGGACAGGCAATCAGCCCCAGCATTTT. It is translated as CAWRETGTGNQPQHF. The chain recombines TRBV30 with TRBJ1-5; 7 nucleotides agree with TRBD1. CDR3 length equals 15 residues. Germline V lookup: CDR1 GTSNPN, CDR2 SVGIG (reference sequence). Trimming at V came to 3 bases and at J to 2 bases, leaving 7 bases not matched to a gene.

The chain carries TRBV10-3 and TRBJ1-6, with TRBD1 matching over 9 bases. Germline CDR1 reads ENHRY; CDR2 reads SYGVKD. CDR3 length equals 15 residues. After removal of 4 bases from V and 9 bases from J, the junction contained 7 bases not matched to a gene. Written as DNA, the CDR3 is TGTGCCATCAGTGGACCGGGACAGGGTAGTTCACCCCTCCACTTT. It specifies CAISGPGQGSSPLHF.

The rearrangement joins TRBV6-4 to TRBJ1-1; D not certain. The CDR3 contains 14 residues. Germline V lookup: CDR1 MRHNA, CDR2 SNTAGT. V was clipped by 2 bases and J by 1 base, with 8 bases between them. DNA for the CDR3: TGTGCCAGCAGTGACGTCGCAGAGAACACTGAAGCTTTCTTT. As protein: CASSDVAENTEAFF.

V and J are TRBV11-2 and TRBJ2-3, with 12 bases matching TRBD2. J was trimmed by 2 bases and V by 4 bases; bases with no gene match: 7. This CDR3 comprises 17 residues. Germline V gene sequence: CDR1 SGHAT, CDR2 FQNNGV. The CDR3 nucleotides read TGTGCCAGCAGCTCCCGACTAGCGGGGGCATCCACAGATACGCAGTATTTT. This sequence encodes CASSSRLAGASTDTQYF.

The V and J genes are TRBV6-5 and TRBJ1-1; possible D gene TRBD1, 5 bases. The CDR3 spans 14 residues. V was cut by 7 bases and J by 3 bases, with 15 bases left in between. Germline V gene sequence: CDR1 MNHEY, CDR2 SVGAGI. The CDR3 is CASMNWGSDTEAFF. The CDR3 bases are TGTGCCAGCATGAATTGGGGGTCGGACACTGAAGCTTTCTTT.

The chain joins TRBV19 to TRBJ1-6; possible D gene TRBD1, 6 bases. Germline-derived CDR1 and CDR2 are LNHDA and SQIVND (reference sequence). Deletions cut 5 bases from V and 4 bases from J, with 9 bases between. The CDR3 is 14 amino acids. The chain's CDR3 is CASSSGQYNSPLHF. CDR3 DNA sequence: TGTGCCAGTAGTTCAGGACAGTATAATTCACCCCTCCACTTT.

The gene calls are TRBV6-2 or TRBV6-3 and TRBJ2-2; possibly TRBD1 for D (6 bases). The CDR3 totals 15 residues. Per the germline V gene, CDR1 is MNHEY and CDR2 is SVGEGT. Trimming pared 2 bases from V and 3 bases from J, leaving 10 bases between. In nucleotides, the CDR3 is TGTGCCAGCAGTTACCCGGACAGATACACCGGGGAGCTGTTTTTT. This codes for CASSYPDRYTGELFF.

This clone was seen only a few times. The V call is TRBV2, the J call TRBJ2-5; TRBD2 matches 8 bases. Germline V gene data show CDR1 as SNHLY and CDR2 as FYNNEI. V lost 6 bases and J lost 2; bases outside the gene matches: 8. CDR3 length: 15 amino acids. The CDR3 DNA is TGTGCCAGCAGGGGGACTAGGAGGGGGCAAGAGACCCAGTACTTC. This encodes CASRGTRRGQETQYF.

In this sample, this clone turned up once. The chain is built from TRBV28 and TRBJ1-2; D is perhaps TRBD1 (5 bases). The germline V gene encodes CDR1 MDHEN and CDR2 SYDVKM. V shed 2 bases and J shed 6 bases, with 16 bases lying between them. The CDR3 is 15 residues long. The CDR3 DNA reads TGTGCCAGCAGTTTAAGAGGGGCCTCCTCCAATGGCTACACCTTC. Its translation is CASSLRGASSNGYTF.

This rearrangement joins TRBV2 to TRBJ1-5, with 7 bases fitting TRBD1. Germline CDR1 and CDR2: SNHLY and FYNNEI. V shed 7 bases and J 2 bases; nucleotides not matched to a gene: 2. The CDR3 sequence is 13 residues long. CDR3 sequence: CASTGQGNQPQHF. DNA of the CDR3: TGTGCCAGCACTGGACAGGGCAATCAGCCCCAGCATTTT.

This clone was detected only a few times. The chain combines TRBV6-6 with TRBJ1-2, with D uncertain. Trimming removed 8 bases at V and 4 bases at J, with 17 bases between. The CDR3 runs 14 residues. Looked up from germline, CDR1 is MNHNY and CDR2 is SVGAGI (reference sequence). In nucleotides, the CDR3 is TGTGCCAGCTCCCTTGAGGCGGGTGGCTATGGCTACACCTTC. Translated, it gives CASSLEAGGYGYTF.

The rearrangement uses TRBV19 and TRBJ2-1, with TRBD2 matching over 14 bases. This CDR3 comprises 15 residues. Trimming at V came to 9 bases and at J to 7 bases, leaving 8 bases not matched to a gene. CDR1 LNHDA and CDR2 SQIVND come from the germline V gene (reference sequence). CDR3: CASHRLAGGPNEQFF. CDR3 DNA: TGTGCCAGCCATCGACTAGCGGGGGGGCCTAATGAGCAGTTCTTC.

The chain employs TRBV11-3 and TRBJ2-3; TRBD1 matches at 8 bases. Trimming at V came to 8 bases and at J to 6 bases, leaving 7 bases not matched to a gene. This CDR3 is built from 13 residues. Germline CDR1 is SGHNT and CDR2 is YENEEA. The CDR3 here is CASSQGAGDTQYF. The CDR3 DNA is TGTGCCAGCTCGCAGGGGGCGGGGGATACGCAGTATTTT. Filled out from reference TRBV11-3 and TRBJ2-3, the complete variable domain reads EAGVVQSPRYKIIEKKQPVAFWCNPISGHNTLYWYLQNLGQGPELLIRYENEEAVDDSQLPKDRFSAERLKGVDSTLKIQPAELGDSAVYLCASSQGAGDTQYFGPGTRLTVL.

V is TRBV30 and J is TRBJ2-7; 7 bases are shared with TRBD2. Germline CDR1 reads GTSNPN; CDR2 reads SVGIG (reference sequence). V was pared by 5 bases and J by 2 bases, with 6 bases of the junction left unmatched. The CDR3 spans 13 residues. CDR3 sequence reads: CAWQRGSPYEQYF. In nucleotides, the CDR3 is TGTGCCTGGCAGCGGGGCTCCCCCTACGAGCAGTACTTC.

Written as DNA, the CDR3 is TGTGCCAGCAGCCACCTGGCGCAGCCAAGTTCTAACTATGGCTACACCTTC. Translated, it gives CASSHLAQPSSNYGYTF. This chain joins TRBV16 and TRBJ1-2; D unclear. Deletions cut 3 bases from V and 0 bases from J, with 17 bases between. Looked up from germline, CDR1 is KGHSY and CDR2 is FQNENV. The CDR3 runs 17 residues.

The J gene is TRBJ2-2, the V gene TRBV5-4, with 7 bases matching TRBD1. The CDR3 has 15 amino acids. The V segment lost 5 bases and the J segment 5 bases; nucleotides outside the gene matches: 9. CDR1 is SGHNT and CDR2 is YYREEE in the germline V gene (reference sequence). CDR3 in amino acids: CASSLGQVTTGELFF. The CDR3 DNA is TGTGCCAGCAGTCTCGGACAGGTGACGACCGGGGAGCTGTTTTTT.

CDR3 loop: CALGGGETQYF. DNA of the CDR3: TGTGCCTTGGGGGGAGGGGAGACCCAGTACTTC. The gene calls are TRBV30 and TRBJ2-5; 7 bases are shared with TRBD2. The germline V gene has CDR1 GTSNPN and CDR2 SVGIG (reference sequence). The CDR3 consists of 11 residues. J gave up 5 bases and V 7 bases, and 4 bases lay outside the gene matches.

The chain combines TRBV24-1 with TRBJ2-1, with 7 bases matching TRBD2. The germline gives CDR1 KGHDR, CDR2 SFDVKD. The CDR3 spans 14 residues. The ends lost 7 bases at V and 6 bases at J; junction bases unmatched: 8. The CDR3 reads CATRGLAAPNEQFF. The CDR3 DNA follows: TGTGCCACCAGGGGGCTAGCGGCGCCCAATGAGCAGTTCTTC.